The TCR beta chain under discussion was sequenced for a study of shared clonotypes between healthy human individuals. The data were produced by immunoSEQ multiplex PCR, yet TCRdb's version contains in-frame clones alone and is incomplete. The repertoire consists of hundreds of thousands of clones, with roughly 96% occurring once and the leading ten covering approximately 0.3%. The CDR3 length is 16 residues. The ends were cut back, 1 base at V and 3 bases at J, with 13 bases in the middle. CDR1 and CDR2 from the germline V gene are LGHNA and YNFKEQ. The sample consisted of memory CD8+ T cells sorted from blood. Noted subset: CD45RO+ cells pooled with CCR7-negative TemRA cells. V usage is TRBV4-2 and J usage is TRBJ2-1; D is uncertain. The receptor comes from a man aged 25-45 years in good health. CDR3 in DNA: TGTGCCAGCAGCCAAGTCAACGGGCTATTCTACAATGAGCAGTTCTTC. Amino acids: CASSQVNGLFYNEQFF.